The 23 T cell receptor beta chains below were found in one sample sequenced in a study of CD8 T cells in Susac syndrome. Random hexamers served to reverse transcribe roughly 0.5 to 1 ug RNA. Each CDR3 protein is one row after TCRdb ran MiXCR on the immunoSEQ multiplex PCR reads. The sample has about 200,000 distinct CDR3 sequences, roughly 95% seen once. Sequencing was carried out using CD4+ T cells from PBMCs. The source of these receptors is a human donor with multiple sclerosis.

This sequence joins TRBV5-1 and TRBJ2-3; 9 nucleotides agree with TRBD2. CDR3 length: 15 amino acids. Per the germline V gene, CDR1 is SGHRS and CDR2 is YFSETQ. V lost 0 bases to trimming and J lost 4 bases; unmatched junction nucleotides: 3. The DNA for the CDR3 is TGCGCCAGCAGCTTGGAGGCGGGAGGGCCAGATACGCAGTATTTT. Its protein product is CASSLEAGGPDTQYF.

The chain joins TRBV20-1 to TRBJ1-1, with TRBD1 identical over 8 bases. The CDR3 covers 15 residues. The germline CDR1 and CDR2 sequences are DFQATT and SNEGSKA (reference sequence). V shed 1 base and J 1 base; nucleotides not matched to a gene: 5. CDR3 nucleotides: TGCAGTGCTAGAGTCACCGGGACAGGGAACACTGAAGCTTTCTTT. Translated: CSARVTGTGNTEAFF.

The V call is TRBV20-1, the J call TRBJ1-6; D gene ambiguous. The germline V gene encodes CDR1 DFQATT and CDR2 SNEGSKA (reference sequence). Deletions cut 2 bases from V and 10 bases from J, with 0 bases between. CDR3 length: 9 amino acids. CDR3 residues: CSARSPLHF. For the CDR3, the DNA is TGCAGTGCTAGATCACCCCTCCACTTT.

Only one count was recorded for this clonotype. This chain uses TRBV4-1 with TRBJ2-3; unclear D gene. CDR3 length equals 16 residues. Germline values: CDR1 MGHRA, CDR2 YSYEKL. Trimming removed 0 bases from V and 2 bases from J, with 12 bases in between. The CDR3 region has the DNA TGCGCCAGCAGCCAAGATCGGCGGAGTTTCACAGATACGCAGTATTTT. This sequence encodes CASSQDRRSFTDTQYF.

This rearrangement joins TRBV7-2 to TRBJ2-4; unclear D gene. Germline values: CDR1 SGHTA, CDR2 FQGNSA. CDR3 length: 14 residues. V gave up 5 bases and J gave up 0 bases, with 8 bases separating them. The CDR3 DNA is TGTGCCAGCAGCAGTACAGCAGCCAAAAACATTCAGTACTTC. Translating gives CASSSTAAKNIQYF.

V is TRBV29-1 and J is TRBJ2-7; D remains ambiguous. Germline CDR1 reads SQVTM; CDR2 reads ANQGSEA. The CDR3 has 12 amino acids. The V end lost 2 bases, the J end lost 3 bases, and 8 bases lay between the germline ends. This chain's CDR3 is CSVERANYEQYF. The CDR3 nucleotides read TGCAGCGTTGAAAGAGCGAACTACGAGCAGTACTTC.

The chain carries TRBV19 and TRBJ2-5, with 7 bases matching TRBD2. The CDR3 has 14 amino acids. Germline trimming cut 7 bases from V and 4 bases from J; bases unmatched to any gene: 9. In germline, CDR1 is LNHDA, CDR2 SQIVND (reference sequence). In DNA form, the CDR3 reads TGTGCCAGTACTGCCAGCGGGGTCAGAGAGACCCAGTACTTC. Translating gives CASTASGVRETQYF.

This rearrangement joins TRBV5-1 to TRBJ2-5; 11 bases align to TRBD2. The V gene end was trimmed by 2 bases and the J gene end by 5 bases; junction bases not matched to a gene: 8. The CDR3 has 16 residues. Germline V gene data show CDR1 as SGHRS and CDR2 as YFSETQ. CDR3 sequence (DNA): TGCGCCAGCAGCTTAGCGACTAGCGGGACGACTGAGACCCAGTACTTC. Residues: CASSLATSGTTETQYF.

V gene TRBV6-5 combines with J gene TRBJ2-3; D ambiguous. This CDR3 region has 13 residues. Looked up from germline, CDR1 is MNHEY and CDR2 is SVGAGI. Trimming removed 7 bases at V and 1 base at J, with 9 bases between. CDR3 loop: CASMESGTDTQYF. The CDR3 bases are TGTGCCAGCATGGAAAGCGGCACAGATACGCAGTATTTT.

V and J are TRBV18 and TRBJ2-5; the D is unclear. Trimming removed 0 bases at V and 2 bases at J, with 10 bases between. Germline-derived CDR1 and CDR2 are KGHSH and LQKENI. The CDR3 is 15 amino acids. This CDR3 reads CASSPPSHLQETQYF. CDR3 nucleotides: TGTGCCAGCTCACCACCTTCGCATCTACAAGAGACCCAGTACTTC.

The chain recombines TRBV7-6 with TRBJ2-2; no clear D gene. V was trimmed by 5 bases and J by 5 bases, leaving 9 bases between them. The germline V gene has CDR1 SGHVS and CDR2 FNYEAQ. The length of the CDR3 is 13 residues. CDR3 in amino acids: CASSPDLTGELFF. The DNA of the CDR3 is TGTGCCAGCAGCCCGGATTTGACCGGGGAGCTGTTTTTT.

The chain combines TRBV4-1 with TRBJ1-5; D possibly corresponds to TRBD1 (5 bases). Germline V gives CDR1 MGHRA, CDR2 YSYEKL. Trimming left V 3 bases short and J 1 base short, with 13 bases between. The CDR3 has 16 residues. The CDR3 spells CASSHTQGASNQPQHF. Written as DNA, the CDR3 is TGCGCCAGCAGCCACACCCAAGGGGCGAGCAATCAGCCCCAGCATTTT.

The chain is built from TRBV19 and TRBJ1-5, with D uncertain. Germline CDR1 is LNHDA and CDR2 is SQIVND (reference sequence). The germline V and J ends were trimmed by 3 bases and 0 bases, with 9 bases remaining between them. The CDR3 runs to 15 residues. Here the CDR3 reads CASSILADSNQPQHF. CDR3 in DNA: TGTGCCAGTAGTATTCTGGCGGATAGCAATCAGCCCCAGCATTTT.

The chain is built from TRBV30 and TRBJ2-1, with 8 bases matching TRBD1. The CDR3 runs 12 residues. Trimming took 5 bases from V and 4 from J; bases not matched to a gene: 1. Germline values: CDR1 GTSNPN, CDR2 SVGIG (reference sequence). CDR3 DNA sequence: TGTGCCTGGGGACAGGGTTACAATGAGCAGTTCTTC. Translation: CAWGQGYNEQFF.

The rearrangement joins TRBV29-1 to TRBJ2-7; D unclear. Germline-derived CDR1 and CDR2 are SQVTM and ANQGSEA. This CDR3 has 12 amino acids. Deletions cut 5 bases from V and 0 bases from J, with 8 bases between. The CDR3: CSVSYRSYEQYF. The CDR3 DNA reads TGCAGCGTTTCTTACCGCTCCTACGAGCAGTACTTC.

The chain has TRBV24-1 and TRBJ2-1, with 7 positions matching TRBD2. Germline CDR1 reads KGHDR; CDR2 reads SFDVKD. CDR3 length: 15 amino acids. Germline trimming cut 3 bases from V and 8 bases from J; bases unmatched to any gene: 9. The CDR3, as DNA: TGTGCCACCAGTGATAGGGGACTAAAAGACCATGAGCAGTTCTTC. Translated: CATSDRGLKDHEQFF.

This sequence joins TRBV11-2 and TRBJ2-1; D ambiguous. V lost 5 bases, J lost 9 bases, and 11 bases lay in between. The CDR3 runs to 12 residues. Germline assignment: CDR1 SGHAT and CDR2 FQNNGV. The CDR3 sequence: CASSRMGVEQFF. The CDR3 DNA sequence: TGTGCCAGCAGCCGTATGGGTGTTGAGCAGTTCTTC.

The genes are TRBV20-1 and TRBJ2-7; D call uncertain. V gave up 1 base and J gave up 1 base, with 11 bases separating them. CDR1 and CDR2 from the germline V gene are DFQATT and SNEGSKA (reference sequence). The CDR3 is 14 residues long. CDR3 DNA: TGCAGTGCTAGAGCCGGCTATGCGTCCTACGAGCAGTACTTC. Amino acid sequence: CSARAGYASYEQYF.

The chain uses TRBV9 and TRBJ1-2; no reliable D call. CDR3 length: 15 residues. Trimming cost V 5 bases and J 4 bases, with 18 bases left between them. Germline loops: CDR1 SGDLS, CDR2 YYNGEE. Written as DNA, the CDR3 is TGTGCCAGCAGGGCGACCCCTACTCTGGGCTATGGCTACACCTTC. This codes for CASRATPTLGYGYTF.

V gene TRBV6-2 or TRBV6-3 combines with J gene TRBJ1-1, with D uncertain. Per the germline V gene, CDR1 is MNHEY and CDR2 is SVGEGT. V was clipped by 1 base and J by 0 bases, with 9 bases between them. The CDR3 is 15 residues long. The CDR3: CASSYWPVMNTEAFF. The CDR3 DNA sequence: TGTGCCAGCAGTTACTGGCCGGTCATGAACACTGAAGCTTTCTTT.

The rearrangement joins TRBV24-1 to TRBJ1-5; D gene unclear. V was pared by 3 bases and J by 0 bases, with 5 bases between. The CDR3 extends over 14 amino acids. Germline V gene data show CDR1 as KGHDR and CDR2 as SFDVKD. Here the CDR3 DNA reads TGTGCCACCAGTGATCCCACTAGCAATCAGCCCCAGCATTTT. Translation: CATSDPTSNQPQHF.

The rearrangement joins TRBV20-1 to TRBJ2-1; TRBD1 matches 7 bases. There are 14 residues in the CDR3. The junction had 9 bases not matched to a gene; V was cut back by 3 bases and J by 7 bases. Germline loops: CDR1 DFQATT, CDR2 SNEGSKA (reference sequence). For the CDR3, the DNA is TGCAGTGCTAGTCCGCCTCGACAGGGTAATGAGCAGTTCTTC. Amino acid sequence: CSASPPRQGNEQFF.

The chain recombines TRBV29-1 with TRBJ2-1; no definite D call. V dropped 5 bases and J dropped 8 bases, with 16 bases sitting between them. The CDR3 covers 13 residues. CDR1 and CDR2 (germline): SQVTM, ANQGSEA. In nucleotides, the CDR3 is TGCAGCGTTCCTTCAGCTAGGAGCGATGAGCAGTTCTTC. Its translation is CSVPSARSDEQFF.